This T cell receptor beta chain was found in a study of molecular identifiers for immune sequencing clone quantification. Study at large: Replicates split RNA from around 20,000 or 99,000 naive CD8 cells five ways, and the researchers sequenced four portions.

TCRdb redid the calling of the PCR reads with MiXCR, one entry per CDR3 protein. The sample holds 45,000 to 60,000 distinct CDR3 sequences, just over 35% seen once. This clonotype has a handful of counts. V lost 5 bases, J lost 8 bases, and 8 bases stayed unmatched. This CDR3 has 13 amino acids. Germline assignment: CDR1 LNHDA and CDR2 SQIVND (reference sequence). From approximately 20,000 to 1,000,000 sorted cells, naive CD8 libraries were generated with 10%, 30% or 50% RNA. The authors sorted naive CD8 T cells as CD8+CD4-CCR7+CD45RA+. This clonotype originated in a human donor in good health. Some libraries in this study had Jurkat cell RNA spiked in. Material for sequencing was naive CD8+ T cells from blood, with Jurkat cell RNA spiked in. Subset reported: FACS-sorted CD8+CD4-CCR7+CD45RA+ naive T cells. J is TRBJ1-2 and V is TRBV19, with 7 bases fitting TRBD1. This CDR3 reads CASSLGQPTGYTF. The CDR3 nucleotides are TGTGCCAGTAGTTTGGGACAGCCTACGGGCTACACCTTC.